The 23 T cell receptor beta chains presented below share a single source sample, sequenced in a study of cytomegalovirus exposure and HLA in healthy donors. With 60 Vbeta and 13 Jbeta primers, the PCR was carried out. Method: immunoSEQ multiplex PCR; TCRdb's copy keeps in-frame clones and lacks some. This sample yields approximately 110,000 clones, of which approximately 78% are seen a single time; 1.1% belongs to the top ten. Sequencing used PBMCs. These receptors were collected from a young woman in good health and CMV-seronegative.

The rearrangement joins TRBV7-9 to TRBJ2-7, with D perhaps TRBD2 (5 bases). Germline V gene lookup returns CDR1 SEHNR and CDR2 FQNEAQ (reference sequence). V lost 7 bases to trimming and J lost 4 bases, with 20 bases between them. The CDR3 is made up of 15 amino acids. The CDR3 sequence is CASTDEGRGIYEQYF. The CDR3 region has the DNA TGTGCCAGCACCGATGAAGGGAGAGGGATATACGAGCAGTACTTC. The full variable domain, its missing parts supplied by reference TRBV7-9 and TRBJ2-7, is DTGVSQNPRHKITKRGQNVTFRCDPISEHNRLYWYRQTLGQGPEFLTYFQNEAQLEKSRLLSDRFSAERPKGSFSTLEIQRTEQGDSAMYLCASTDEGRGIYEQYFGPGTRLTVT.

The rearrangement links TRBV30 to TRBJ2-7; TRBD2 aligns across 10 bases. The CDR3 runs 17 residues. V lost 0 bases to trimming and J lost 5 bases; unmatched junction nucleotides: 13. Per germline, CDR1 GTSNPN and CDR2 SVGIG (reference sequence). As DNA, the CDR3 is TGTGCCTGGAGTGTCGGCCTAGCGGGAGTGGAGTATAACGAGCAGTACTTC. Encoded protein: CAWSVGLAGVEYNEQYF.

The chain combines TRBV4-2 with TRBJ1-1, with D possibly being TRBD1 (5 bases). The CDR3 covers 17 residues. V shed 1 base and J shed 0 bases, with 15 bases lying between them. CDR1 and CDR2 (germline): LGHNA, YNFKEQ. Here the CDR3 DNA reads TGTGCCAGCAGCCAAGGGGGGGGACCAGGAATGAACACTGAAGCTTTCTTT. As protein: CASSQGGGPGMNTEAFF.

J is TRBJ1-3 and V is TRBV4-1; D remains ambiguous. Trimming shortened V by 2 bases and J by 0 bases, and 14 bases separated the two germline ends. Germline values: CDR1 MGHRA, CDR2 YSYEKL. CDR3 length: 17 amino acids. CDR3 in amino acids: CASSQPWRGSSGNTIYF. DNA for the CDR3: TGCGCCAGCAGCCAACCTTGGCGGGGTTCCTCTGGAAACACCATATATTTT.

The genes are TRBV27 and TRBJ2-3, with no clear D. The CDR3 has 18 amino acids. Looked up from germline, CDR1 is MNHEY and CDR2 is SMNVEV (reference sequence). The V gene lost 6 bases and the J gene lost 1 base, with 23 bases spanning the gap. CDR3 DNA: TGTGCCAGCAGACGAAAAGATCCCGCGGTTTCCCGCACAGATACGCAGTATTTT. Translated, it gives CASRRKDPAVSRTDTQYF.

The chain carries TRBV9 and TRBJ2-1; D is possibly TRBD2 (7 bases). This CDR3 has 17 residues. Trimming took 3 bases from V and 3 from J, leaving 19 bases between them. Germline V gene data show CDR1 as SGDLS and CDR2 as YYNGEE. The CDR3 here is CASSAPGGELFYNEQFF. DNA for the CDR3: TGTGCCAGCAGCGCGCCGGGGGGCGAGCTCTTCTACAATGAGCAGTTCTTC.

This clone turned up a few times. This chain joins TRBV19 and TRBJ2-3; D gene unclear. V lost 3 bases to trimming and J lost 2 bases, with 12 bases between them. Germline CDR1 LNHDA, CDR2 SQIVND (reference sequence). The CDR3 is made up of 15 amino acids. This chain's CDR3 is CASSISLATTDTQYF. Written as DNA, the CDR3 is TGTGCCAGTAGTATCAGTCTTGCAACCACAGATACGCAGTATTTT.

CDR3 in amino acids: CATSRAGFNYGYTF. CDR3 coding DNA: TGTGCCACCAGCAGAGCCGGGTTCAACTATGGCTACACCTTC. The chain has TRBV15 and TRBJ1-2; no firm D call. CDR3 size: 14 residues. Deletions cut 1 base from V and 2 bases from J, with 8 bases between. CDR1 and CDR2 from the germline V gene are LNHNV and YYDKDF (reference sequence).

This clone was seen only once. CDR3 in DNA: TGTGCCAGCAGTTACTCTAGTAGCGGGCTAACCTACGAGCAGTACTTC. This sequence encodes CASSYSSSGLTYEQYF. The chain carries TRBV6-5 and TRBJ2-7; 7 bases line up with TRBD2. The CDR3 spans 16 residues. Germline CDR1 reads MNHEY; CDR2 reads SVGAGI. With V trimmed by 0 bases and J by 2 bases, 7 bases remained unmatched.

The V gene is TRBV12-5, the J gene TRBJ1-5; 11 bases fit TRBD1. There are 18 residues in the CDR3. Looked up from germline, CDR1 is LGHNT and CDR2 is FRNRAP. The V gene end was trimmed by 7 bases and the J gene end by 2 bases; junction bases not matched to a gene: 13. The CDR3 here is CASAPDRGRGGGNQPQHF. In nucleotides, the CDR3 is TGTGCTAGTGCTCCGGACAGGGGGCGCGGAGGAGGCAATCAGCCCCAGCATTTT.

V usage is TRBV11-2 and J usage is TRBJ2-3; 16 positions match TRBD2. V lost 2 bases to trimming and J lost 10 bases; unmatched junction nucleotides: 6. The germline V gene has CDR1 SGHAT and CDR2 FQNNGV. This CDR3 is 16 amino acids long. This CDR3 reads CASSLFGTSGGAPQYF. The CDR3 region has the DNA TGTGCCAGCAGCTTATTCGGGACTAGCGGGGGGGCACCGCAGTATTTT. The complete variable domain, with remaining parts taken from reference TRBV11-2 and TRBJ2-3, reads EAGVAQSPRYKIIEKRQSVAFWCNPISGHATLYWYQQILGQGPKLLIQFQNNGVVDDSQLPKDRFSAERLKGVDSTLKIQPAKLEDSAVYLCASSLFGTSGGAPQYFGPGTRLTVL.

V is TRBV11-3 and J is TRBJ1-6; 7 bases map to TRBD1. J was trimmed by 0 bases and V by 6 bases; bases with no gene match: 5. CDR1 is SGHNT and CDR2 is YENEEA in the germline V gene. The CDR3 is 16 residues long. This chain's CDR3 is CASRRGQSSYNSPLHF. In DNA form, the CDR3 reads TGTGCCAGCAGGAGGGGGCAGAGCTCCTATAATTCACCCCTCCACTTT.

This clone was observed a few times. The J gene is TRBJ1-6, the V gene TRBV5-1, with 8 bases matching TRBD1. The CDR3 has 18 residues. The germline CDR1 and CDR2 sequences are SGHRS and YFSETQ. V gave up 0 bases and J gave up 4 bases; unmatched junction bases: 9. Written as DNA, the CDR3 is TGCGCCAGCAGCTTGGTGGGGACAGGCCGGGGTTATAATTCACCCCTCCACTTT. Its translation: CASSLVGTGRGYNSPLHF.

The V call is TRBV5-6, the J call TRBJ1-2; TRBD1 might be the D (6 bases). V lost 0 bases, J lost 9 bases, and 18 bases lay in between. Germline V lookup: CDR1 SGHDT, CDR2 YYEEEE. The CDR3 is 15 residues long. The CDR3, as DNA: TGTGCCAGCAGCTTGGGAGGACAGTTGCCTTGGAGCTACACCTTC. Its protein is CASSLGGQLPWSYTF.

The chain joins TRBV9 to TRBJ1-2; D perhaps matches TRBD1 (6 bases). CDR1 SGDLS and CDR2 YYNGEE come from the germline V gene. Trimming removed 2 bases from V and 3 bases from J, with 11 bases in between. The CDR3 loop spans 14 amino acids. The CDR3 sequence: CASSVDRSDYGYTF. The CDR3 bases are TGTGCCAGCAGCGTCGACAGGAGCGACTATGGCTACACCTTC.

The V gene is TRBV4-3, the J gene TRBJ1-2; TRBD1 matches at 8 bases. The germline V gene encodes CDR1 LGHNA and CDR2 YSLEER. The CDR3 covers 15 residues. The V and J ends lost 1 base and 8 bases, in that order; junction bases with no gene match: 9. Here the CDR3 DNA reads TGCGCCAGCAGCCAAGTTGGTACAGGGGGGGACGGCTACACCTTC. Translated: CASSQVGTGGDGYTF.

The chain combines TRBV2 with TRBJ1-1; D gene uncertain. Trimming took off 7 bases at V and 3 bases at J, with 12 bases between the two ends. The CDR3 has 13 residues. Looked up from germline, CDR1 is SNHLY and CDR2 is FYNNEI. The CDR3 nucleotides are TGTGCCAGCATACCTAGGGAGGACACTGAAGCTTTCTTT. The encoded protein is CASIPREDTEAFF.

The rearrangement uses TRBV5-1 and TRBJ2-5; the match to TRBD2 covers 11 bases. V trimming: 1 base; J trimming: 1 base; junction bases outside the gene matches: 6. This CDR3 has 17 amino acids. Germline loops: CDR1 SGHRS, CDR2 YFSETQ. CDR3 residues: CASSLWGTSGAQETQYF. For the CDR3, the DNA is TGCGCCAGCAGCTTGTGGGGGACTAGCGGAGCCCAAGAGACCCAGTACTTC.

The chain's CDR3 is CASSRLAGPRNEQFF. CDR3 sequence (DNA): TGTGCCAGTAGTAGACTAGCGGGACCGCGAAATGAGCAGTTCTTC. V usage is TRBV19 and J usage is TRBJ2-1; 11 bases are shared with TRBD2. CDR3 length: 15 residues. Germline V lookup: CDR1 LNHDA, CDR2 SQIVND (reference sequence). V dropped 4 bases and J dropped 7; count of bases not matched to a gene: 6.

The chain couples TRBV5-8 to TRBJ2-2, with a weak D call TRBD2 (5 bases). The V and J ends lost 2 bases and 6 bases respectively, with 11 bases between them. Germline-derived CDR1 and CDR2 are SGHTS and YDEGEE. The CDR3 is made up of 14 amino acids. CDR3 in amino acids: CASSLWGAAGELFF. The CDR3 DNA reads TGTGCCAGCAGCTTATGGGGAGCGGCCGGGGAGCTGTTTTTT.

The chain links TRBV7-3 to TRBJ1-6; 7 positions match TRBD1. Per the germline V gene, CDR1 is SGHTA and CDR2 is FQGTGA. This CDR3 has 15 residues. Trimming at V came to 5 bases and at J to 4 bases, leaving 5 bases not matched to a gene. The chain's CDR3 is CASSTTGQYNSPLHF. CDR3 in DNA: TGTGCCAGCAGCACCACGGGACAGTATAATTCACCCCTCCACTTT.

The V gene is TRBV2, the J gene TRBJ2-1, with TRBD2 identical over 8 bases. CDR1 and CDR2 from the germline V gene are SNHLY and FYNNEI. The CDR3 runs 15 residues. The trim removed 0 bases at V and 5 bases at J, leaving 3 bases unmatched. The CDR3 sequence is CASSEALLADNEQFF. The DNA of the CDR3 is TGTGCCAGCAGTGAAGCGCTACTAGCGGACAATGAGCAGTTCTTC.

The chain has TRBV5-1 and TRBJ1-4; 8 nucleotides agree with TRBD1. The CDR3 runs to 18 residues. V trimming: 0 bases; J trimming: 4 bases; junction bases outside the gene matches: 11. In germline, CDR1 is SGHRS, CDR2 YFSETQ. The CDR3: CASSLGTGNTLLNEKLFF. CDR3 nucleotides: TGCGCCAGCAGCTTGGGGACAGGGAACACTCTTCTTAATGAAAAACTGTTTTTT.